Listed here are 26 T cell receptor beta chains from one sample, sequenced in a study of blood T cell repertoires in COVID-19. The protocol was immunoSEQ multiplex PCR, while the TCRdb copy is restricted to in-frame clones and leaves out a portion. The sample gives some 80,000 clones, 75% to 85% of which show up once; about 12% is in the top ten. Sequencing was carried out using peripheral blood. The receptors originated from a woman aged 40-49 years with active or convalescent COVID-19.

This clone showed up just once. V and J are TRBV9 and TRBJ1-2; 12 bases align to TRBD1. The CDR3 runs 16 residues. With 0 bases clipped from V and 2 bases from J, the junction kept 2 bases outside the gene matches. The germline V gene has CDR1 SGDLS and CDR2 YYNGEE. The DNA of the CDR3 is TGTGCCAGCAGCGTAGATGGGACAGGGGGCAACTATGGCTACACCTTC. Amino acid sequence: CASSVDGTGGNYGYTF.

The chain uses TRBV6-5 and TRBJ1-1; perhaps TRBD1 as D (5 bases). The CDR3 runs 14 residues. Per germline, CDR1 MNHEY and CDR2 SVGAGI. Trimming left V 8 bases short and J 3 bases short, with 16 bases between. CDR3 sequence reads: CASLTSQVDTEAFF. The CDR3 DNA sequence: TGTGCCAGCCTAACATCACAGGTAGACACTGAAGCTTTCTTT.

This clone came up a few times. The genes are TRBV5-8 and TRBJ2-7; D is ambiguous. CDR3 length: 14 amino acids. From germline, CDR1 is SGHTS and CDR2 YDEGEE. Trimming cost V 6 bases and J 2 bases, with 15 bases left between them. CDR3 bases: TGTGCCAGCACTGGCCGCGGAGATACCTACGAGCAGTACTTC. Its translation: CASTGRGDTYEQYF.

The chain links TRBV27 to TRBJ1-5; a weak D match, TRBD1 (5 bases). CDR3 size: 18 residues. Germline values: CDR1 MNHEY, CDR2 SMNVEV (reference sequence). Between the trimmed V and J ends, which lost 2 bases and 1 base, there was a span of 18 bases. CDR3 residues: CASSLRARGTGSNQPQHF. The CDR3 bases are TGTGCCAGCAGTTTAAGGGCCCGGGGGACGGGGAGCAATCAGCCCCAGCATTTT.

This chain's CDR3 is CASSLGLAGGHQEQFF. For the CDR3, the DNA is TGCGCCAGCAGCTTGGGACTAGCGGGGGGGCATCAAGAGCAGTTCTTC. The gene calls are TRBV5-1 and TRBJ2-1; 14 bases agree with TRBD2. This CDR3 contains 16 residues. From germline, CDR1 is SGHRS and CDR2 YFSETQ. The junction had 6 bases not matched to a gene; V was cut back by 0 bases and J by 10 bases. Using reference TRBV5-1 and TRBJ2-1 for the parts outside the CDR3, the full variable domain is KAGVTQTPRYLIKTRGQQVTLSCSPISGHRSVSWYQQTPGQGLQFLFEYFSETQRNKGNFPGRFSGRQFSNSRSEMNVSTLELGDSALYLCASSLGLAGGHQEQFFGPGTRLTVL.

V usage is TRBV11-3 and J usage is TRBJ1-2, with a possible D match to TRBD1 (5 bases). CDR1 is SGHNT and CDR2 is YENEEA in the germline V gene. V dropped 1 base and J dropped 0 bases, with 6 bases sitting between them. The CDR3 has 14 residues. CDR3 sequence (DNA): TGTGCCAGCAGCTTAGGGGGCTCTAACTATGGCTACACCTTC. It codes for CASSLGGSNYGYTF.

This clone was seen only once. The chain joins TRBV28 to TRBJ2-7; 11 bases are a match to TRBD1. Germline trimming cut 4 bases from V and 2 bases from J; bases unmatched to any gene: 4. Germline V gene sequence: CDR1 MDHEN, CDR2 SYDVKM. This CDR3 is 15 amino acids long. CDR3 in DNA: TGTGCCAGCAGTTCCGGGACAGGGGGACCCTACGAGCAGTACTTC. Protein: CASSSGTGGPYEQYF.

This clone was counted once. V usage is TRBV5-4 and J usage is TRBJ1-2; 10 bases agree with TRBD1. Trimming removed 3 bases from V and 5 bases from J; junction bases left unmatched: 7. Per the germline V gene, CDR1 is SGHNT and CDR2 is YYREEE (reference sequence). The CDR3 is made up of 15 amino acids. DNA for the CDR3: TGTGCCAGCAGCTCAAACCCGGGACAGGGGTATGGCTACACCTTC. Residues: CASSSNPGQGYGYTF.

This chain links TRBV18 with TRBJ1-2; 8 bases match TRBD1. The V and J ends lost 0 bases and 2 bases, in that order; junction bases with no gene match: 8. The CDR3 loop spans 17 amino acids. In germline, CDR1 is KGHSH, CDR2 LQKENI. The CDR3 loop reads CASSPPNRGTGNYGYTF. The CDR3 DNA reads as TGTGCCAGCTCACCACCGAACCGCGGGACAGGCAACTATGGCTACACCTTC.

The rearrangement uses TRBV3-1 (or the pseudogene TRBV3-2) and TRBJ1-2; 8 nucleotides agree with TRBD1. CDR1 is LGHDT and CDR2 is YNNKEL in the germline V gene (reference sequence). The length of the CDR3 is 16 residues. The trim removed 0 bases at V and 4 bases at J, leaving 7 bases unmatched. The CDR3 bases are TGTGCCAGCAGCCAAGATACGTACAGGGGGATCTATGGCTACACCTTC. It yields the protein CASSQDTYRGIYGYTF.

In its sample, this clone was seen a few times. V and J are TRBV28 and TRBJ2-1; 10 nucleotides match TRBD1. Per germline, CDR1 MDHEN and CDR2 SYDVKM. This CDR3 has 15 residues. Losses at the gene ends were 7 bases for V and 7 bases for J; bases not matched to a gene: 10. In DNA form, the CDR3 reads TGTGCCAGCAATCAAGCGGACAGGGGGTTAAATGAGCAGTTCTTC. Translated, it gives CASNQADRGLNEQFF. Together with reference TRBV28 and TRBJ2-1, the CDR3 gives the full variable domain: DVKVTQSSRYLVKRTGEKVFLECVQDMDHENMFWYRQDPGLGLRLIYFSYDVKMKEKGDIPEGYSVSREKKERFSLILESASTNQTSMYLCASNQADRGLNEQFFGPGTRLTVL.

The V gene is TRBV2, the J gene TRBJ2-3; 8 nucleotides match TRBD2. Trimming cost V 7 bases and J 3 bases; bases outside gene matches: 3. This CDR3 is 13 amino acids long. Germline values: CDR1 SNHLY, CDR2 FYNNEI. The CDR3: CASTGGGTDTQYF. For the CDR3, the DNA is TGTGCCAGCACCGGGGGGGGAACAGATACGCAGTATTTT.

The CDR3 DNA reads as TGTGCCAGCTCACCACCGGTTGCGCGAGGTGGCACTGAAGCTTTCTTT. Protein sequence: CASSPPVARGGTEAFF. The chain carries TRBV18 and TRBJ1-1, with D hard to call. The CDR3 is 16 amino acids. The V end was cut by 0 bases, the J end by 4 bases, with 15 bases between. Germline CDR1 is KGHSH and CDR2 is LQKENI. The whole variable domain, filled in from reference TRBV18 and TRBJ1-1, reads NAGVMQNPRHLVRRRGQEARLRCSPMKGHSHVYWYRQLPEEGLKFMVYLQKENIIDESGMPKERFSAEFPKEGPSILRIQQVVRGDSAAYFCASSPPVARGGTEAFFGQGTRLTVV.

The chain carries TRBV7-3 and TRBJ2-1; maybe TRBD2 (6 bases). The V gene's germline CDR1 is SGHTA and CDR2 FQGTGA. The CDR3 extends over 15 amino acids. V lost 2 bases, J lost 2 bases, and 10 bases lay in between. In nucleotides, the CDR3 is TGTGCCAGCAGCTTAGGCGGGACCACCTACAATGAGCAGTTCTTC. This codes for CASSLGGTTYNEQFF.

V is TRBV2 and J is TRBJ1-1, with 7 bases matching TRBD1. Trimming took 7 bases from V and 4 from J; bases not matched to a gene: 6. CDR1 and CDR2 (germline): SNHLY, FYNNEI. This CDR3 has 13 amino acids. The DNA for the CDR3 is TGTGCCAGCACCCCGACAGGGTTCACTGAAGCTTTCTTT. This encodes CASTPTGFTEAFF.

CDR3 DNA sequence: TGTGCCAGTAGTATAGGGGTACGGGGTGAAGCTTTCTTT. It is translated as CASSIGVRGEAFF. The chain is built from TRBV19 and TRBJ1-1; no firm D call. CDR3 length: 13 amino acids. The germline V gene has CDR1 LNHDA and CDR2 SQIVND (reference sequence). With 1 base removed from V and 7 bases from J, the gap between germline ends came to 10 bases.

This clone has more than one count but fewer than ten. Other DNA sequences in the sample encode the same CDR3. The CDR3 nucleotides read TGTGCCAGCAGCGTAAGAGCTAGCGGGAGATGGGGAGAGACCCAGTACTTC. Translating it yields CASSVRASGRWGETQYF. V gene TRBV9 combines with J gene TRBJ2-5, with 10 bases lining up with TRBD2. CDR1 is SGDLS, CDR2 YYNGEE, per germline. Unmatched junction bases numbered 10, after V lost 1 base and J lost 4 bases. This CDR3 spans 17 amino acids. Full variable domain (rest looked up from reference TRBV9 and TRBJ2-5): DSGVTQTPKHLITATGQRVTLRCSPRSGDLSVYWYQQSLDQGLQFLIQYYNGEERAKGNILERFSAQQFPDLHSELNLSSLELGDSALYFCASSVRASGRWGETQYFGPGTRLLVL.

This clone was observed once. This sequence joins TRBV28 and TRBJ2-7; 9 nucleotides match TRBD2. The CDR3 has 15 residues. Germline values: CDR1 MDHEN, CDR2 SYDVKM. V lost 3 bases and J lost 4; bases outside the gene matches: 7. The CDR3 is CASSLRIAGDYEQYF. Here the CDR3 DNA reads TGTGCCAGCAGTTTGCGTATAGCGGGAGATTACGAGCAGTACTTC.

This clone was seen once. V and J are TRBV6-5 and TRBJ2-5; TRBD2 aligns across 10 bases. This CDR3 spans 15 amino acids. CDR1 MNHEY and CDR2 SVGAGI come from the germline V gene. Unmatched junction bases numbered 8, after V lost 8 bases and J lost 2 bases. The CDR3 reads CASSAGLAPQETQYF. In nucleotides, the CDR3 is TGTGCCAGCTCAGCGGGACTAGCGCCTCAAGAGACCCAGTACTTC.

The V call is TRBV9, the J call TRBJ2-7; 7 nucleotides match TRBD1. Trimming took 4 bases from V and 3 from J; bases not matched to a gene: 4. This CDR3 is built from 13 residues. From germline, CDR1 is SGDLS and CDR2 YYNGEE. The CDR3 loop reads CASSRDRDYEQYF. Written as DNA, the CDR3 is TGTGCCAGCAGCCGGGACAGAGACTACGAGCAGTACTTC.

The J gene is TRBJ2-5, the V gene TRBV27; the D gene is possibly TRBD2 (7 bases). The CDR3 runs 16 residues. Per the germline V gene, CDR1 is MNHEY and CDR2 is SMNVEV (reference sequence). V lost 0 bases and J lost 6, with 17 bases in between. The CDR3 sequence: CASSLSRDPGGQTQYF. In DNA form, the CDR3 reads TGTGCCAGCAGTTTATCGAGGGATCCCGGGGGGCAGACCCAGTACTTC.

V and J are TRBV4-3 and TRBJ1-5; unclear D gene. In germline, CDR1 is LGHNA, CDR2 YSLEER. CDR3 length: 15 amino acids. Trimming removed 0 bases at V and 4 bases at J, with 10 bases between. CDR3 sequence (DNA): TGCGCCAGCAGCCAAGAACCGGGAAGGAATCAGCCCCAGCATTTT. This encodes CASSQEPGRNQPQHF.

The chain is built from TRBV6-2 or TRBV6-3 and TRBJ1-1; 7 positions match TRBD1. The CDR3 totals 11 residues. Trimming removed 5 bases from V and 11 bases from J; junction bases left unmatched: 5. Germline V gene data show CDR1 as MNHEY and CDR2 as SVGEGT. Written as DNA, the CDR3 is TGTGCCAGCAGTAGGGGGCGTATGGCTTTCTTT. Translation gives CASSRGRMAFF.

This chain joins TRBV7-9 and TRBJ1-4; D perhaps matches TRBD1 (5 bases). The V and J ends lost 5 bases and 5 bases respectively, with 15 bases between them. The V gene's germline CDR1 is SEHNR and CDR2 FQNEAQ (reference sequence). This CDR3 region has 15 residues. The chain's CDR3 is CASSPPVQENEKLFF. The CDR3 DNA is TGTGCCAGCAGCCCCCCCGTACAGGAAAATGAAAAACTGTTTTTT.

The chain joins TRBV18 to TRBJ1-2; weak D call: TRBD1 (5 bases). CDR1 is KGHSH and CDR2 is LQKENI in the germline V gene. The CDR3 is 15 amino acids. Between the trimmed V and J ends, which lost 0 bases and 6 bases, there was a span of 14 bases. CDR3 nucleotide sequence: TGTGCCAGCTCACCACCTTCTACGGCAGGGCATGGCTACACCTTC. It is translated as CASSPPSTAGHGYTF.

The rearrangement joins TRBV3-1 (or the pseudogene TRBV3-2) to TRBJ2-5; TRBD1 is a possible D gene (5 bases). CDR1 is LGHDT, CDR2 YNNKEL, per germline (reference sequence). The CDR3 runs 14 residues. With 1 base removed from V and 4 bases from J, the gap between germline ends came to 10 bases. The CDR3 reads CASSQATVGETQYF. In DNA form, the CDR3 reads TGTGCCAGCAGCCAAGCGACAGTTGGAGAGACCCAGTACTTC.